This note documents a single TCR beta chain sequence. Antigen unknown. This entry is derived from a study of identifying expanded T cells in peripheral blood. General study results and limits: Variance in clone template counts between roughly 2-week samples significantly increased with total template count across all healthy donors. Differentially abundant clones: around 1.2 between replicates, just under 17 at roughly 2 weeks, less than 20 at four.

Repertoires were generated with immunoSEQ multiplex PCR, while TCRdb's copy carries only in-frame clones and drops some. The sample shows about 100,000 clones, roughly 85% of them seen only once. Germline CDR1 reads KGHSH; CDR2 reads LQKENI. Between the trimmed V and J ends, which lost 1 base and 0 bases, there was a span of 9 bases. The CDR3 loop spans 15 amino acids. No infections or other immune events were documented during collection. The chain carries TRBV18 and TRBJ2-5, with D hard to call. The receptor was derived from a person aged 18 to 75 in good health. Sequencing used blood. CDR3 protein: CASSPRSGHQETQYF. The CDR3 DNA reads as TGTGCCAGCTCACCACGGTCCGGACACCAAGAGACCCAGTACTTC.